This entry is about one TCR beta chain. This sample is part of a study of blood T cell repertoires in COVID-19. CDR3 length: 15 amino acids. V shed 3 bases and J shed 6 bases, with 17 bases lying between them. Germline V gives CDR1 LNHDA, CDR2 SQIVND (reference sequence). Sequencing was performed with immunoSEQ multiplex PCR; in TCRdb, only in-frame clones are kept and a portion is missing. The data contain around 310,000 clones, 70% to 90% of them singletons. The TCR comes from a woman aged 40 to 49 who had recovered from COVID-19. J is TRBJ1-2 and V is TRBV19; the D gene is possibly TRBD1 (5 bases). The specimen was PBMCs or T cells enriched from blood (not recorded which). CDR3: CASSIDSGSMDGYTF. For the CDR3, the DNA is TGTGCCAGTAGTATTGATTCAGGGTCAATGGATGGCTACACCTTC.